This TCR beta chain was retrieved from a study of cytomegalovirus exposure and HLA in healthy donors. Trimming took 2 bases from V and 6 from J, leaving 14 bases between them. The CDR3 is 15 amino acids. Germline V CDR1 and CDR2: LGHNT, FRNRAP. This clone was seen just once. What it recognizes is unknown. Study-wide results and limits: Specific recognition of CMV antigens was confirmed in vitro for a few chains (all CMV-associated). In a later analysis, the majority of CMV-associated beta chains seemingly showed HLA restriction. Previous analysis showed most TCR beta V segments were productive about 90% or about 30% of the time.

PCR primers comprised 60 Vbeta and 13 Jbeta primers. The table came from immunoSEQ multiplex PCR; TCRdb's copy has only in-frame clones and leaves some out. The sample has some 200,000 clones, 80% seen once; the top ten hold 0.6% to 0.7%. The V call is TRBV12-5, the J call TRBJ1-5; D gene uncertain. The receptor's source is a boy aged 5-17 years in good health and CMV-seronegative. The source material was PBMCs. The CDR3 region is CASGLSRAGGQPQHF. CDR3 nucleotides: TGTGCTAGTGGTTTGAGCCGGGCCGGAGGTCAGCCCCAGCATTTT.